The 31 T cell receptor beta chains below were found in one sample sequenced in a study of T-cell memory formation after mild COVID-19. Via MiXCR, TCRdb re-called the 5' RACE reads, giving one row per CDR3 protein. The sample has approximately 560,000 distinct CDR3 sequences, roughly 17% seen once; the top ten hold roughly 7.7%. Sequenced material: PBMCs or a T cell subset sorted from them (not recorded which). The source of these receptors is an adult woman who had mild COVID-19 (a few samples of this study predate the infection). Cell type and time point are not known.

The chain uses TRBV7-2 and TRBJ1-2; unclear D gene. V was clipped by 0 bases and J by 3 bases, with 8 bases between them. Germline V CDR1 and CDR2: SGHTA, FQGNSA. The CDR3 covers 14 residues. The CDR3 reads CASSLAVGDYGYTF. The CDR3 bases are TGTGCCAGCAGCTTAGCGGTGGGCGACTATGGCTACACCTTC.

Only a few counts were recorded for this clonotype. V gene TRBV6-6 combines with J gene TRBJ2-4; 10 bases agree with TRBD1. V gave up 4 bases and J gave up 3 bases; unmatched junction bases: 12. The CDR3 length is 18 residues. Germline CDR1 is MNHNY and CDR2 is SVGAGI (reference sequence). The CDR3 spells CASSLPGTGVVGKNIQYF. As DNA, the CDR3 is TGTGCCAGCAGTTTGCCCGGGACAGGGGTCGTGGGCAAAAACATTCAGTACTTC.

The chain joins TRBV25-1 to TRBJ1-4; D is ambiguous. Germline loops: CDR1 MGHDK, CDR2 SYGVNS. This CDR3 region has 14 residues. With 5 bases removed from V and 4 bases from J, the gap between germline ends came to 11 bases. The CDR3 spells CASSPSYDNEKLFF. The CDR3 region has the DNA TGTGCCAGCAGTCCATCCTATGATAATGAAAAACTGTTTTTT.

In this sample, this clonotype turned up a few times. CDR3 protein: CASSPVTGFSTDTQYF. The CDR3, as DNA: TGTGCCAGCAGCCCTGTAACAGGGTTTAGCACAGATACGCAGTATTTT. This chain links TRBV3-1 with TRBJ2-3; a possible D gene is TRBD1 (6 bases). The CDR3 loop spans 16 amino acids. CDR1 and CDR2 (germline): LGHDT, YNNKEL (reference sequence). V lost 4 bases, J lost 0 bases, and 14 bases lay in between.

This clonotype has just a few counts. This chain connects TRBV24-1 to TRBJ1-2; the D is unclear. CDR1 is KGHDR, CDR2 SFDVKD, per germline. This CDR3 contains 12 residues. Deletions cut 9 bases from V and 4 bases from J, with 11 bases between. CDR3 in DNA: TGTGCCACCTCAACAGTCCTCTATGGCTACACCTTC. Its protein is CATSTVLYGYTF.

The V gene is TRBV20-1, the J gene TRBJ1-1, with 7 bases aligning to TRBD1. The V gene's germline CDR1 is DFQATT and CDR2 SNEGSKA (reference sequence). J was trimmed by 1 base and V by 0 bases; bases with no gene match: 8. The CDR3 extends over 16 amino acids. Written as DNA, the CDR3 is TGCAGTGCTAGAGATGATAAAGGGGGCTGGAACACTGAAGCTTTCTTT. It yields the protein CSARDDKGGWNTEAFF.

The V gene is TRBV5-1, the J gene TRBJ1-2; D is uncertain. The length of the CDR3 is 14 residues. V was pared by 0 bases and J by 6 bases, with 12 bases between. Germline assignment: CDR1 SGHRS and CDR2 YFSETQ. The CDR3 nucleotides are TGCGCCAGCAGCTTGGAGATCGGGAGCCATGGCTACACCTTC. Residues: CASSLEIGSHGYTF.

The rearrangement joins TRBV18 to TRBJ2-1; D ambiguous. The germline gives CDR1 KGHSH, CDR2 LQKENI. The CDR3 sequence is 12 residues long. With 3 bases removed from V and 9 bases from J, the gap between germline ends came to 9 bases. CDR3 residues: CASSPVPVEQFF. The CDR3, as DNA: TGTGCCAGCTCACCCGTCCCGGTTGAGCAGTTCTTC. Full variable domain (outside the CDR3, taken from reference TRBV18 and TRBJ2-1): NAGVMQNPRHLVRRRGQEARLRCSPMKGHSHVYWYRQLPEEGLKFMVYLQKENIIDESGMPKERFSAEFPKEGPSILRIQQVVRGDSAAYFCASSPVPVEQFFGPGTRLTVL.

This clonotype was recorded a few times. The chain carries TRBV30 and TRBJ2-7; TRBD2 matches at 7 bases. This CDR3 is 13 amino acids long. Looked up from germline, CDR1 is GTSNPN and CDR2 is SVGIG (reference sequence). V lost 0 bases, J lost 4 bases, and 3 bases stayed unmatched. CDR3 amino acids: CAWSVHGRYEQYF. CDR3 nucleotide sequence: TGTGCCTGGAGTGTACACGGGAGGTACGAGCAGTACTTC.

This chain joins TRBV29-1 and TRBJ1-2; D is unresolved. This CDR3 spans 11 amino acids. Germline CDR1 and CDR2: SQVTM and ANQGSEA. The V end was cut by 4 bases, the J end by 2 bases, with 5 bases between. CDR3 loop: CSVAENYGYTF. Here the CDR3 DNA reads TGCAGCGTTGCTGAAAACTATGGCTACACCTTC.

The chain combines TRBV19 with TRBJ2-7, with 7 bases fitting TRBD1. The CDR3 is 14 residues long. Losses at the gene ends were 4 bases for V and 0 bases for J; bases not matched to a gene: 3. The germline gives CDR1 LNHDA, CDR2 SQIVND (reference sequence). CDR3 amino acids: CASSSRTGSYEQYF. In nucleotides, the CDR3 is TGTGCCAGTAGTAGTAGGACAGGCTCCTACGAGCAGTACTTC. The variable domain in full, with the rest retrieved from reference TRBV19 and TRBJ2-7, is DGGITQSPKYLFRKEGQNVTLSCEQNLNHDAMYWYRQDPGQGLRLIYYSQIVNDFQKGDIAEGYSVSREKKESFPLTVTSAQKNPTAFYLCASSSRTGSYEQYFGPGTRLTVT.

The chain links TRBV2 to TRBJ2-7, with 7 bases lining up with TRBD1. Germline V gives CDR1 SNHLY, CDR2 FYNNEI. This CDR3 region has 15 residues. V gave up 6 bases and J gave up 2 bases; unmatched junction bases: 10. CDR3 bases: TGTGCCAGCAGACCCTGGACAGGCGATGCCTACGAGCAGTACTTC. This codes for CASRPWTGDAYEQYF.

The gene calls are TRBV6-1 and TRBJ1-2, with no clear D. The germline CDR1 and CDR2 sequences are MNHNS and SASEGT. V lost 7 bases and J lost 2, with 11 bases in between. This CDR3 has 13 residues. Here the CDR3 reads CASNLGRNYGYTF. The CDR3, as DNA: TGTGCCAGCAACCTTGGACGAAACTATGGCTACACCTTC.

This clonotype was picked up a small number of times. The genes are TRBV11-2 and TRBJ1-1, with TRBD1 matching over 8 bases. The CDR3 runs to 20 residues. Unmatched junction bases numbered 27, after V lost 5 bases and J lost 7 bases. In germline, CDR1 is SGHAT, CDR2 FQNNGV. CDR3: CASSPHQYGAGGLQWVEAFF. The CDR3 nucleotides are TGTGCCAGCAGCCCCCATCAGTATGGAGCAGGGGGCTTACAGTGGGTTGAAGCTTTCTTT.

This clonotype has ten or more counts. The chain carries TRBV5-1 and TRBJ2-7; no clear D. The CDR3 contains 15 residues. The V end lost 1 base, the J end lost 2 bases, and 13 bases lay between the germline ends. CDR1 and CDR2 (germline): SGHRS, YFSETQ. The CDR3 DNA reads TGCGCCAGCAGCTTGAGGCCAGGATTTACCTACGAGCAGTACTTC. Translating gives CASSLRPGFTYEQYF.

This clonotype was observed a few times. The CDR3 sequence is CASSDRGHSTDTQYF. The CDR3 DNA reads as TGTGCCAGCAGCGACAGGGGTCATAGCACAGATACGCAGTATTTT. The gene calls are TRBV12-3 or TRBV12-4 and TRBJ2-3; 8 nucleotides line up with TRBD1. This CDR3 contains 15 residues. V was clipped by 6 bases and J by 0 bases; unmatched bases: 5.

This clonotype appeared many times. This rearrangement joins TRBV29-1 to TRBJ2-3; possibly TRBD1 for D (5 bases). The germline V gene encodes CDR1 SQVTM and CDR2 ANQGSEA. The CDR3 has 16 amino acids. V was shortened by 4 bases and J by 0 bases, with 17 bases between the two germline ends. CDR3 residues: CSVVLLGDLSTDTQYF. CDR3 nucleotides: TGCAGCGTTGTTCTCCTAGGGGATTTGAGCACAGATACGCAGTATTTT.

The chain uses TRBV11-2 and TRBJ2-1; D gene ambiguous. Germline lookup yields CDR1 SGHAT and CDR2 FQNNGV. Deletions cut 0 bases from V and 6 bases from J, with 9 bases between. The CDR3 is made up of 14 amino acids. The CDR3 loop is CASSLDHVANEQFF. Written as DNA, the CDR3 is TGTGCCAGCAGCTTAGATCACGTAGCCAATGAGCAGTTCTTC.

This clonotype showed up just a few times. The chain couples TRBV12-3 or TRBV12-4 to TRBJ2-7, with D possibly being TRBD1 (6 bases). The CDR3 totals 16 residues. The V end was cut by 5 bases, the J end by 0 bases, with 17 bases between. CDR3 sequence (DNA): TGTGCCAGCAGTCCCACCGGCGCGACAGGCTCCTACGAGCAGTACTTC. Its translation: CASSPTGATGSYEQYF.

The V gene is TRBV4-3, the J gene TRBJ1-2, with 8 bases lining up with TRBD1. The V gene's germline CDR1 is LGHNA and CDR2 YSLEER. The CDR3 has 16 residues. After removal of 0 bases from V and 7 bases from J, the junction contained 10 bases not matched to a gene. For the CDR3, the DNA is TGCGCCAGCAGCCAAGATGGGCACAGGGGGAGGTCTGGCTACACCTTC. Its protein product is CASSQDGHRGRSGYTF.

The gene calls are TRBV19 and TRBJ1-1; D gene ambiguous. The CDR3 sequence is 13 residues long. Germline V gene sequence: CDR1 LNHDA, CDR2 SQIVND (reference sequence). Trimming cost V 3 bases and J 4 bases, with 9 bases left between them. As DNA, the CDR3 is TGTGCCAGTAGTATTGCCGCGAGCACTGAAGCTTTCTTT. It translates to CASSIAASTEAFF.

This chain joins TRBV12-3 or TRBV12-4 and TRBJ2-1; possible D gene TRBD1, 5 bases. V was clipped by 2 bases and J by 7 bases, with 15 bases between them. The CDR3 has 15 amino acids. CDR3: CASSLSLGVFNEQFF. CDR3 sequence (DNA): TGTGCCAGCAGTTTATCCCTAGGGGTTTTTAATGAGCAGTTCTTC.

The gene calls are TRBV2 and TRBJ1-5; D is perhaps TRBD1 (6 bases). The germline V gene has CDR1 SNHLY and CDR2 FYNNEI. With 1 base removed from V and 3 bases from J, the gap between germline ends came to 13 bases. The CDR3 extends over 16 amino acids. The CDR3 sequence: CASSEGRTAHNQPQHF. DNA for the CDR3: TGTGCCAGCAGTGAAGGCCGGACAGCGCACAATCAGCCCCAGCATTTT.

This rearrangement joins TRBV11-2 to TRBJ2-3; TRBD2 matches 12 bases. V shed 8 bases and J 0 bases; nucleotides not matched to a gene: 9. CDR1 is SGHAT and CDR2 is FQNNGV in the germline V gene. The CDR3 has 17 residues. The CDR3 DNA is TGTGCCAGCGGGTCCGGACTAGCGGGACCTAGCACAGATACGCAGTATTTT. Protein: CASGSGLAGPSTDTQYF. The whole variable domain, remainder taken from reference TRBV11-2 and TRBJ2-3, is EAGVAQSPRYKIIEKRQSVAFWCNPISGHATLYWYQQILGQGPKLLIQFQNNGVVDDSQLPKDRFSAERLKGVDSTLKIQPAKLEDSAVYLCASGSGLAGPSTDTQYFGPGTRLTVL.

This clonotype appeared a few times. The rearrangement joins TRBV5-5 to TRBJ1-5; no clear D gene. The CDR3 is 15 amino acids. Germline assignment: CDR1 SGHKS and CDR2 YYEKEE (reference sequence). V shed 0 bases and J shed 6 bases, with 13 bases lying between them. CDR3 DNA sequence: TGTGCCAGCAGCTTGGTGCCGGGGATCAGTCAGCCCCAGCATTTT. It yields the protein CASSLVPGISQPQHF.

The V gene is TRBV12-3 or TRBV12-4, the J gene TRBJ1-4, with D perhaps matching TRBD1 (5 bases). This CDR3 region has 15 residues. Trimming pared 3 bases from V and 5 bases from J, leaving 13 bases between. CDR3 sequence reads: CASSFSQGRNEKLFF. The CDR3 DNA is TGTGCCAGCAGTTTCTCCCAGGGCCGCAATGAAAAACTGTTTTTT.

The chain uses TRBV15 and TRBJ2-2; tentatively, D is TRBD2 (6 bases). V was shortened by 0 bases and J by 5 bases, with 10 bases between the two germline ends. The germline V gene encodes CDR1 LNHNV and CDR2 YYDKDF (reference sequence). This CDR3 contains 15 residues. The CDR3 DNA is TGTGCCACCAGCAGAGATCTCGGGGGAACCGGGGAGCTGTTTTTT. Translating gives CATSRDLGGTGELFF.

The chain combines TRBV6-1 with TRBJ1-5, with 7 bases that match TRBD1. The CDR3 covers 15 residues. The germline gives CDR1 MNHNS, CDR2 SASEGT. V shed 2 bases and J 7 bases; nucleotides not matched to a gene: 8. The CDR3 sequence is CASSEPSGGGQPQHF. CDR3 DNA: TGTGCCAGCAGTGAACCGTCGGGAGGGGGCCAGCCCCAGCATTTT.

This clonotype occurred a few times. The DNA of the CDR3 is TGTGCCAGCAGCCAAGATCATACGGGATCTGGGGCCAACGTCCTGACTTTC. Protein product: CASSQDHTGSGANVLTF. The J gene is TRBJ2-6, the V gene TRBV4-2; TRBD2 might be the D (5 bases). This CDR3 comprises 17 residues. V lost 0 bases to trimming and J lost 1 base, with 10 bases between them. Per germline, CDR1 LGHNA and CDR2 YNFKEQ.

The chain couples TRBV6-5 to TRBJ2-1; D is undetermined. Germline loops: CDR1 MNHEY, CDR2 SVGAGI. This CDR3 comprises 14 residues. V was trimmed by 0 bases and J by 0 bases, leaving 3 bases between them. The CDR3 DNA reads as TGTGCCAGCAGTTACTCATTCTCCTACAATGAGCAGTTCTTC. This encodes CASSYSFSYNEQFF.

This sequence joins TRBV19 and TRBJ2-5, with unresolved D. The V end was cut by 4 bases, the J end by 5 bases, with 8 bases between. The CDR3 has 12 amino acids. Germline CDR1 and CDR2: LNHDA and SQIVND (reference sequence). In nucleotides, the CDR3 is TGTGCCAGTAGTAATACGAGGGAGACCCAGTACTTC. Its translation: CASSNTRETQYF.